The next 17 T cell receptor beta chains were all read from a single sample in a study of T cell changes during pregnancy in multiple sclerosis. Sequencing was performed with immunoSEQ multiplex PCR; in TCRdb, only in-frame clones are kept and a portion is missing. The table includes 20,000 to 25,000 clones, roughly 89% detected once. The source material was CD8+ T cells from peripheral blood mononuclear cells, sampled in the second trimester of pregnancy. The receptors were sampled from a female donor in good health, enrolled as a control in a pregnancy study.

V and J are TRBV11-1 and TRBJ2-7; 9 bases fit TRBD2. CDR3 length equals 15 residues. Germline V gene lookup returns CDR1 SGHAT and CDR2 FQDESV (reference sequence). After removal of 7 bases from V and 7 bases from J, the junction contained 14 bases not matched to a gene. The CDR3 nucleotides are TGTGCCAGCATTCTAGGGGCTAGCGGGGTCCGGGAGCAGTACTTC. Amino acids: CASILGASGVREQYF.

V is TRBV6-1 and J is TRBJ2-1, with a possible D match to TRBD1 (6 bases). This CDR3 spans 14 amino acids. Germline values: CDR1 MNHNS, CDR2 SASEGT. With 2 bases removed from V and 3 bases from J, the gap between germline ends came to 8 bases. CDR3 in amino acids: CASSEKGDYNEQFF. CDR3 DNA: TGTGCCAGCAGTGAAAAGGGGGACTACAATGAGCAGTTCTTC.

CDR3 loop: CASSDRLETGELFF. DNA for the CDR3: TGTGCCAGCAGTGACCGATTAGAGACCGGGGAGCTGTTTTTT. The gene calls are TRBV6-4 and TRBJ2-2, with no clear D. The CDR3 loop spans 14 amino acids. From germline, CDR1 is MRHNA and CDR2 SNTAGT. Trimming shortened V by 2 bases and J by 5 bases, and 9 bases separated the two germline ends.

This chain connects TRBV2 to TRBJ2-7; perhaps TRBD1 as D (5 bases). This CDR3 has 13 residues. V lost 3 bases, J lost 3 bases, and 9 bases lay in between. Germline-derived CDR1 and CDR2 are SNHLY and FYNNEI. CDR3 nucleotides: TGTGCCAGCAGTGACAGGGTGTACTACGAGCAGTACTTC. Amino acids: CASSDRVYYEQYF.

The count of this clone is one. The chain links TRBV4-1 to TRBJ1-1; D perhaps matches TRBD1 (5 bases). The V end lost 5 bases, the J end lost 0 bases, and 16 bases lay between the germline ends. The length of the CDR3 is 16 residues. Per germline, CDR1 MGHRA and CDR2 YSYEKL. The CDR3 protein is CASSGDGLSLNTEAFF. The CDR3 coding sequence is TGCGCCAGCAGCGGGGACGGACTATCGTTGAACACTGAAGCTTTCTTT.

This chain joins TRBV5-1 and TRBJ2-7; D unclear. CDR1 is SGHRS, CDR2 YFSETQ, per germline. Trimming stripped 3 bases from V and 2 bases from J, with 3 bases between. CDR3 length: 11 amino acids. CDR3 in DNA: TGCGCCAGCAGCTCGGCCTACGAGCAGTACTTC. This sequence encodes CASSSAYEQYF.

The chain joins TRBV29-1 to TRBJ2-2, with D possibly matching TRBD1 (5 bases). Trimming took off 4 bases at V and 0 bases at J, with 12 bases between the two ends. The CDR3 is 15 residues long. In germline, CDR1 is SQVTM, CDR2 ANQGSEA. CDR3: CSVVGHSANTGELFF. CDR3 sequence (DNA): TGCAGCGTTGTGGGGCACTCCGCGAACACCGGGGAGCTGTTTTTT.

This CDR3 is CASSYQLDTQYF. CDR3 nucleotide sequence: TGTGCCAGCAGCTATCAGTTAGATACGCAGTATTTT. The chain is built from TRBV11-2 and TRBJ2-3; no clear D gene. The CDR3 is made up of 12 amino acids. Trimming pared 4 bases from V and 5 bases from J, leaving 7 bases between. CDR1 is SGHAT and CDR2 is FQNNGV in the germline V gene.

In this sample, this clone turned up once. The chain is built from TRBV7-9 and TRBJ1-1, with D tentatively TRBD1 (6 bases). Germline V CDR1 and CDR2: SEHNR, FQNEAQ (reference sequence). V lost 5 bases and J 0 bases, leaving 13 bases between the germline ends. The CDR3 is made up of 15 amino acids. The CDR3 nucleotides are TGTGCCAGCAGCCCCGTGACAGGAATGAACACTGAAGCTTTCTTT. The encoded protein is CASSPVTGMNTEAFF.

The chain has TRBV6-5 and TRBJ2-7, with 8 bases fitting TRBD2. V lost 4 bases and J lost 2; bases outside the gene matches: 10. The CDR3 is 16 residues long. Germline CDR1 is MNHEY and CDR2 is SVGAGI. In DNA form, the CDR3 reads TGTGCCAGCAGTTTCGGGGGTAGCGGGACACCCTACGAGCAGTACTTC. It is translated as CASSFGGSGTPYEQYF.

This chain connects TRBV6-4 to TRBJ2-5; 8 bases are shared with TRBD1. The V gene's germline CDR1 is MRHNA and CDR2 SNTAGT. CDR3 length: 15 residues. Trimming took 4 bases from V and 5 from J; bases not matched to a gene: 9. CDR3 nucleotides: TGTGCCAGCAGTGCTACAGGGGGTAATTTGGAGACCCAGTACTTC. Its translation is CASSATGGNLETQYF.

This chain connects TRBV9 to TRBJ2-3; 7 positions agree with TRBD2. This CDR3 has 15 residues. The V segment lost 0 bases and the J segment 2 bases; nucleotides outside the gene matches: 3. The germline V gene encodes CDR1 SGDLS and CDR2 YYNGEE. As DNA, the CDR3 is TGTGCCAGCAGCGTAGTTGCGGGAGTCACAGATACGCAGTATTTT. Translating it yields CASSVVAGVTDTQYF.

Of note for this clone: At the DNA level, this CDR3 is encoded by other sequences in the same sample as well. This sequence joins TRBV27 and TRBJ2-3; D perhaps matches TRBD1 (6 bases). The CDR3 length is 14 residues. The V gene lost 4 bases and the J gene lost 0 bases, with 8 bases spanning the gap. Germline CDR1 and CDR2: MNHEY and SMNVEV (reference sequence). CDR3 coding DNA: TGTGCCAGCAGTTCAGGGGCCAGCACAGATACGCAGTATTTT. It specifies CASSSGASTDTQYF.

This chain uses TRBV7-3 with TRBJ2-5; 8 bases match TRBD1. The V segment lost 5 bases and the J segment 5 bases; nucleotides outside the gene matches: 10. Germline lookup yields CDR1 SGHTA and CDR2 FQGTGA. This CDR3 contains 15 residues. CDR3 amino acids: CASSQTTGEFETQYF. DNA of the CDR3: TGTGCCAGCAGCCAAACGACAGGGGAGTTTGAGACCCAGTACTTC. Supplemented by reference TRBV7-3 and TRBJ2-5, the full variable domain reads GAGVSQTPSNKVTEKGKYVELRCDPISGHTALYWYRQSLGQGPEFLIYFQGTGAADDSGLPNDRFFAVRPEGSVSTLKIQRTERGDSAVYLCASSQTTGEFETQYFGPGTRLLVL.

The V gene is TRBV6-1, the J gene TRBJ1-2, with D uncertain. This CDR3 spans 13 amino acids. The germline CDR1 and CDR2 sequences are MNHNS and SASEGT. V was shortened by 4 bases and J by 5 bases, with 11 bases between the two germline ends. The CDR3 DNA reads TGTGCCAGCAGTGTTGAGGACTTTTATGGCTACACCTTC. Its protein is CASSVEDFYGYTF.

The V gene is TRBV29-1, the J gene TRBJ2-7, with a weak D call TRBD2 (5 bases). The germline V and J ends were trimmed by 5 bases and 6 bases, with 11 bases remaining between them. Germline V CDR1 and CDR2: SQVTM, ANQGSEA. The CDR3 is 11 residues long. The CDR3, as DNA: TGCAGCGTTAAACGGGATGGCGAGCAGTACTTC. Protein: CSVKRDGEQYF.

The genes are TRBV5-1 and TRBJ2-7, with D unclear. The CDR3 spans 13 residues. V gave up 0 bases and J gave up 0 bases, with 4 bases separating them. Germline CDR1 and CDR2: SGHRS and YFSETQ. CDR3 sequence (DNA): TGCGCCAGCAGCTTGGGGAGCTCCTACGAGCAGTACTTC. It yields the protein CASSLGSSYEQYF.